The TCR beta chain under discussion was sequenced for a study of vaccination effects on CD4 cells after COVID-19. Method: immunoSEQ multiplex PCR; TCRdb's copy keeps in-frame clones and lacks some. The sample contains fewer than 40,000 clones, 74% of which appear only once. Concerning this clone itself: The antigen remains undetermined.

Having been cultured for approximately ten days, the cells underwent CD4+ T cell isolation. All study participants received two doses of BNT162b2 or mRNA-1273 vaccine. Neither prior SARS-CoV-2 infection nor positive nucleocapsid antibodies were present in the vaccine recipients. This material consisted of CD4+ T cells from PBMCs cultured without peptide, taken after COVID-19 vaccination. This TCR derives from a human donor who received a COVID-19 vaccine.

This CDR3 reads CASSEPYHSPETQYF. In nucleotides, the CDR3 is TGTGCCAGCAGTGAACCTTACCACTCCCCAGAGACCCAGTACTTC. V and J are TRBV25-1 and TRBJ2-5; D is ambiguous. From germline, CDR1 is MGHDK and CDR2 SYGVNS. V dropped 2 bases and J dropped 4 bases, with 14 bases sitting between them. The CDR3 covers 15 residues. The full variable domain, completed using reference TRBV25-1 and TRBJ2-5, is EADIYQTPRYLVIGTGKKITLECSQTMGHDKMYWYQQDPGMELHLIHYSYGVNSTEKGDLSSESTVSRIRTEHFPLTLESARPSHTSQYLCASSEPYHSPETQYFGPGTRLLVL.